This TCR beta chain appears in the sequencing data of a study of T cell repertoires in cytomegalovirus infection. With regard to this clonotype: What it binds is not known.

Study observations and caveats: The ex vivo response was dominated by HLA-C-restricted CMV-specific TCR beta clonotypes.

The CDR3 extends over 16 amino acids. The trim removed 2 bases at V and 2 bases at J, leaving 7 bases unmatched. The V gene's germline CDR1 is MNHNS and CDR2 SASEGT. TCRdb used MiXCR to reprocess the reads, holding one entry per CDR3 protein. The sample consists of fewer than 1,000,000 distinct CDR3 sequences, around 32% of them appearing once. The sequences come from cultured CD8+ T cells from PBMCs, collected from culture after CMV antigen stimulation. The chain carries TRBV6-1 and TRBJ2-7, with 9 nucleotides matching TRBD2. This sequence originates from a human donor in good health (CMV status not recorded). Some clones in this sample may be carry-over from other donors' samples. For the CDR3, the DNA is TGTGCCAGCAGTGAACGGACCGGGACTAGCACCTACGAGCAGTACGTC. As protein: CASSERTGTSTYEQYV.